This is a list of T cell receptor beta chains from one sample in a study of cytomegalovirus exposure and HLA in healthy donors. Here immunoSEQ multiplex PCR was the method, and the copy in TCRdb shows in-frame clones only, minus some. Altogether 35,000 to 55,000 clones are present, roughly 93% being singletons, with the ten largest covering around 2.1%. The sequencing sample was made of PBMCs. These receptors all come from a woman between 18 and 29 years old in good health and CMV-seronegative. The CDR3 runs from the conserved cysteine through the conserved F or W. D genes are given only for firm matches. The size entry is marked missing in some rows and otherwise reads once, few, many or a size class.

v_gene,abundance,j_gene,d_gene,CDR3aa,CDR3nt
TRBV15,-,TRBJ2-3,TRBD2,CATSRDSGGADTQYF,TGTGCCACCAGCAGAGATAGCGGGGGGGCCGATACGCAGTATTTT
TRBV27,-,TRBJ2-2,-,CASSIFRTGELFF,TGTGCCAGCAGTATCTTCAGGACCGGGGAGCTGTTTTTT
TRBV7-2,-,TRBJ2-3,TRBD1,CASSLTGTGARGDTQYF,TGTGCCAGCAGCCTCACCGGGACAGGGGCTCGAGGAGATACGCAGTATTTT
TRBV6-4,-,TRBJ2-3,TRBD2,CASSEGDGGADTQYF,TGTGCCAGCAGTGAAGGTGACGGGGGGGCCGATACGCAGTATTTT
TRBV28,-,TRBJ1-1,-,CASSTQWGEHTEAFF,TGTGCCAGCAGTACCCAGTGGGGGGAGCACACTGAAGCTTTCTTT
TRBV29-1,once,TRBJ1-1,TRBD1,CSVRTGRKAEAFF,TGCAGCGTGAGGACAGGGAGGAAAGCCGAAGCTTTCTTT
TRBV6-1,-,TRBJ2-3,TRBD2,CASRILAGSVDTQYF,TGTGCCAGCAGGATACTAGCGGGGTCTGTCGATACGCAGTATTTT
TRBV7-6,-,TRBJ2-5,TRBD2,CASSLGAGGPETQYF,TGTGCCAGCAGCTTAGGCGCGGGAGGGCCTGAGACCCAGTACTTC
TRBV5-6,-,TRBJ2-7,-,CASSPSGISYEQYF,TGTGCCAGCAGCCCATCCGGGATCTCCTACGAGCAGTACTTC
TRBV9,once,TRBJ2-3,TRBD2,CASSPTSGVDTQYF,TGTGCCAGCAGCCCGACTAGCGGGGTGGATACGCAGTATTTT
TRBV6-5,-,TRBJ2-2,-,CASSFRGSNTGELFF,TGTGCCAGCAGTTTTCGGGGGTCGAACACCGGGGAGCTGTTTTTT
TRBV15,-,TRBJ1-4,-,CATSRELEKLFF,TGTGCCACCAGCAGAGAATTAGAAAAACTGTTTTTT
TRBV6-5,-,TRBJ2-7,TRBD1,CASTKRGRGNYEQYF,TGTGCCAGCACCAAACGGGGCAGGGGGAACTACGAGCAGTACTTC
TRBV6-6,once,TRBJ1-4,-,CASSSFETNEKLFF,TGTGCCAGCAGTTCCTTCGAGACTAATGAAAAACTGTTTTTT
TRBV11-2,-,TRBJ1-1,-,CASSLEAKMNTEAFF,TGTGCCAGCAGCTTAGAGGCAAAAATGAACACTGAAGCTTTCTTT
TRBV5-1,-,TRBJ1-2,TRBD1,CASSLWTGGDSNYGYTF,TGCGCCAGCAGCCTCTGGACAGGGGGGGACTCTAACTATGGCTACACCTTC
TRBV11-2,-,TRBJ2-1,-,CASSLDPGNEQFF,TGTGCCAGCAGCTTAGATCCAGGCAATGAGCAGTTCTTC
TRBV5-1,-,TRBJ2-7,-,CASSEDSLQQYF,TGCGCCAGCAGCGAAGACAGTCTCCAGCAGTACTTC
TRBV5-6,few,TRBJ1-6,TRBD1,CASSLGQGSSPLHF,TGTGCCAGCAGCTTGGGACAGGGGAGTTCACCCCTCCACTTT
TRBV7-9,once,TRBJ1-2,-,CASSLGGGTYGYTF,TGTGCCAGCAGCTTAGGCGGAGGGACCTATGGCTACACCTTC
TRBV5-6,once,TRBJ2-3,TRBD2,CASSSMGPTSGYTDTQYF,TGTGCCAGCAGCTCAATGGGGCCGACTAGCGGTTACACAGATACGCAGTATTTT
TRBV7-2,-,TRBJ2-7,TRBD2,CASSLSLGGEQYF,TGTGCCAGCAGCTTAAGCCTCGGGGGGGAGCAGTACTTC
TRBV2,-,TRBJ2-3,TRBD1,CASRDQGAVETQYF,TGTGCCAGCAGAGATCAGGGGGCTGTTGAAACGCAGTATTTT
TRBV19,-,TRBJ1-3,-,CASSPYSGNTIYF,TGTGCCAGTAGTCCCTACTCTGGAAACACCATATATTTT
TRBV11-3,-,TRBJ1-5,TRBD1,CASSLQLGQNQPQHF,TGTGCCAGCAGCTTACAGTTGGGACAGAATCAGCCCCAGCATTTT
TRBV27,-,TRBJ2-5,TRBD2,CASSFVGLAGGQQETQYF,TGTGCCAGCAGTTTCGTTGGACTAGCGGGAGGGCAACAAGAGACCCAGTACTTC
TRBV7-9,-,TRBJ1-2,TRBD1,CASSPDRDVLF,TGTGCCAGCAGCCCGGACAGGGACGTTCTCTTC
TRBV15,-,TRBJ2-3,TRBD2,CATSRGLAGITDTQYF,TGTGCCACCAGCAGAGGACTAGCGGGGATCACAGATACGCAGTATTTT
TRBV27,once,TRBJ2-1,-,CASSLMGQGTYNEQFF,TGTGCCAGCAGTTTAATGGGGCAGGGGACCTACAATGAGCAGTTCTTC
TRBV28,-,TRBJ1-2,TRBD1,CASSLLGLQGYGYTF,TGTGCCAGCAGTTTACTCGGGCTACAGGGGTATGGCTACACCTTC
TRBV28,-,TRBJ1-3,-,CASKGTGIGRNTIYF,TGTGCCAGCAAGGGCACGGGAATCGGCCGGAACACCATATATTTT
TRBV29-1,-,TRBJ1-1,-,CSVDYWNTEAFF,TGCAGCGTTGATTATTGGAACACTGAAGCTTTCTTT
TRBV11-2,-,TRBJ1-1,-,CASSRGYGTEAFF,TGTGCCAGCAGCCGGGGGTATGGCACTGAAGCTTTCTTT
TRBV15,-,TRBJ2-2,-,CATSQGLGELFF,TGTGCCACCAGCCAGGGACTGGGGGAGCTGTTTTTT
TRBV30,-,TRBJ1-4,TRBD1,CAWSGGTGYEKLFF,TGTGCCTGGAGTGGCGGGACAGGGTATGAAAAACTGTTTTTT
TRBV28,-,TRBJ2-3,TRBD1,CASMRNRGPDTQYF,TGTGCCAGCATGCGGAACAGGGGGCCAGATACGCAGTATTTT
TRBV18,-,TRBJ2-5,-,CASSPRSGAQETQYF,TGTGCCAGCTCCCCCCGAAGCGGAGCACAAGAGACCCAGTACTTC
TRBV5-1,-,TRBJ2-2,-,CASSPSSRTGELFF,TGCGCCAGCAGCCCTTCTTCCCGGACCGGGGAGCTGTTTTTT
TRBV27,-,TRBJ2-7,TRBD1,CASSPTGYEQYF,TGTGCCAGCAGTCCGACAGGGTACGAGCAGTACTTC
TRBV28,-,TRBJ1-2,TRBD1,CASSSGGAYGYTF,TGTGCCAGCAGTTCAGGGGGCGCCTATGGCTACACCTTC
TRBV5-4,-,TRBJ1-6,TRBD1,CASSLYTGGDSPLHF,TGTGCCAGCAGCTTGTATACAGGGGGAGATTCACCCCTCCACTTT
TRBV5-6,-,TRBJ1-1,TRBD1,CASSLGDRGNTEAFF,TGTGCCAGCAGCTTGGGGGACAGGGGGAACACTGAAGCTTTCTTT
TRBV4-1,-,TRBJ2-5,TRBD2,CASRQEEGLAGPETQYF,TGCGCCAGCAGGCAAGAGGAGGGACTAGCGGGACCCGAGACCCAGTACTTC
TRBV5-4,-,TRBJ1-1,-,CASSLAELNAEAFF,TGTGCCAGCAGCTTGGCGGAGTTGAATGCTGAAGCTTTCTTT
TRBV5-1,-,TRBJ1-2,-,CASSLEGRGIDGYTF,TGCGCCAGCAGCTTGGAAGGCCGGGGAATTGATGGCTACACCTTC
TRBV19,-,TRBJ2-1,TRBD1,CASSITGQGSYNEQFF,TGTGCCAGTAGTATAACGGGACAGGGGTCCTACAATGAGCAGTTCTTC